This TCR beta chain was found in a study of technical replicates of blood from a few donors. TCRdb's table, derived via immunoSEQ multiplex PCR, lists solely in-frame clones and lacks some. This table has approximately 93,000 clones, 94% appearing once. The source material was T cells isolated from PBMCs. The clonotype was recovered from a human donor in good health.

In nucleotides, the CDR3 is TGTGCCAGCAGTTTCGACGGTGGGACGGGAGGGCTAATATACGAGCAGTACTTC. Its translation is CASSFDGGTGGLIYEQYF. V usage is TRBV28 and J usage is TRBJ2-7, with 8 bases matching TRBD2. CDR3 size: 18 residues. CDR1 is MDHEN, CDR2 SYDVKM, per germline. J lost 4 bases, V lost 3 bases, and 17 bases had no gene match.